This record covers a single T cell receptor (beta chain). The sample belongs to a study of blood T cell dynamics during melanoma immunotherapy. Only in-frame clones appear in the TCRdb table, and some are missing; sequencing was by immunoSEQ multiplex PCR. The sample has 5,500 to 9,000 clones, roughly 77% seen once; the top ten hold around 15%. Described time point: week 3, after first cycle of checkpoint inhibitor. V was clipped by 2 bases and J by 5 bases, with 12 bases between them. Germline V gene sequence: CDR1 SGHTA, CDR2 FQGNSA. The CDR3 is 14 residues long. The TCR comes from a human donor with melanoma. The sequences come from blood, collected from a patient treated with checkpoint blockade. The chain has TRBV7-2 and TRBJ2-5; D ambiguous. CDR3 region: CASSLIGSWETQYF. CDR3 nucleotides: TGTGCCAGCAGCTTAATTGGTAGCTGGGAGACCCAGTACTTC. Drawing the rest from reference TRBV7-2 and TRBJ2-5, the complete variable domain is GAGVSQSPSNKVTEKGKDVELRCDPISGHTALYWYRQSLGQGLEFLIYFQGNSAPDKSGLPSDRFSAERTGGSVSTLTIQRTQQEDSAVYLCASSLIGSWETQYFGPGTRLLVL.